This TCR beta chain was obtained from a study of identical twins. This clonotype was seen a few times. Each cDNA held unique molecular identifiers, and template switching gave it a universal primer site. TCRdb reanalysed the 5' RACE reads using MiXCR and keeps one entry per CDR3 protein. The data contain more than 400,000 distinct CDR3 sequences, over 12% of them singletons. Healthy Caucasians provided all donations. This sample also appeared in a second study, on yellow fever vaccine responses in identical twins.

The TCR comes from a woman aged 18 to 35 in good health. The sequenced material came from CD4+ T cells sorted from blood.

The chain's CDR3 is CAISDGANVLTF. The CDR3 DNA reads TGTGCCATCAGTGACGGGGCCAACGTCCTGACTTTC. The rearrangement joins TRBV10-3 to TRBJ2-6, with D hard to call. CDR3 length: 12 amino acids. Deletions cut 3 bases from V and 4 bases from J, with 1 base between. Germline values: CDR1 ENHRY, CDR2 SYGVKD.